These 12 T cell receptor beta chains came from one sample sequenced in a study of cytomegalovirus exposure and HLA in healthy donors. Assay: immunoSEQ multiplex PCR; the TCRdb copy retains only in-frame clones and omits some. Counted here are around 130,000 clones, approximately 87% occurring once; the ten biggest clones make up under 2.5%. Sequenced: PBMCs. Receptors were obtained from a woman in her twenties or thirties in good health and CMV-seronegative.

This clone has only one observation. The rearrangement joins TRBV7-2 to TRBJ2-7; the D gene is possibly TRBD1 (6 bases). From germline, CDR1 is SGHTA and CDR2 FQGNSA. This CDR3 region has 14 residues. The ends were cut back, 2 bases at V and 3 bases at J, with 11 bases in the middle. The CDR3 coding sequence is TGTGCCAGCAGCTTAAGTACCAGGGGCTACGAGCAGTACTTC. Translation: CASSLSTRGYEQYF.

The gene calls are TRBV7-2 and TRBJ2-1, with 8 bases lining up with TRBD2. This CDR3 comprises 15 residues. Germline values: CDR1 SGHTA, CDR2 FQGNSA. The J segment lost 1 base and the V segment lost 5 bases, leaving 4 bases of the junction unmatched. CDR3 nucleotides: TGTGCCAGCAGCCGTCGGGGGGGATCCTACAATGAGCAGTTCTTC. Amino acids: CASSRRGGSYNEQFF.

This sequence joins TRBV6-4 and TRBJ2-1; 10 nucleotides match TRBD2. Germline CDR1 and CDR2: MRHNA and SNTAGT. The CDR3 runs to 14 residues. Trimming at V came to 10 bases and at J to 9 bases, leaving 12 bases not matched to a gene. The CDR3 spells CATRLVAGGGEQFF. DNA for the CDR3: TGTGCCACCCGTCTGGTAGCGGGGGGTGGTGAGCAGTTCTTC.

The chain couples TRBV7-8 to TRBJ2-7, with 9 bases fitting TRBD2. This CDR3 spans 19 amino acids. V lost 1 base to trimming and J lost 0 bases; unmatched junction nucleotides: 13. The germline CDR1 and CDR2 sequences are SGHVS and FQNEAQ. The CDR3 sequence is CASSLGSLRPSGDSYEQYF. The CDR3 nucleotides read TGTGCCAGCAGCTTAGGGTCACTCAGACCTAGCGGGGACTCCTACGAGCAGTACTTC.

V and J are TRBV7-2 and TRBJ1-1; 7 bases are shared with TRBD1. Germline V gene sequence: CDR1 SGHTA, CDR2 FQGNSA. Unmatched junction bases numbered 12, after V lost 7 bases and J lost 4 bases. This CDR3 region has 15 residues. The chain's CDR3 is CASTSGGWRSTEAFF. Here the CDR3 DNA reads TGTGCCAGCACCTCAGGGGGGTGGCGGAGCACTGAAGCTTTCTTT.

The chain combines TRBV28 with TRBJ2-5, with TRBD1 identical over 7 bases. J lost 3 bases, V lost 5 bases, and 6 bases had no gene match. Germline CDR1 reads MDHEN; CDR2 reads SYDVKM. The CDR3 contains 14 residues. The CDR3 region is CASSTRQGEETQYF. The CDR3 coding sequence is TGTGCCAGCAGTACCCGACAGGGAGAAGAGACCCAGTACTTC.

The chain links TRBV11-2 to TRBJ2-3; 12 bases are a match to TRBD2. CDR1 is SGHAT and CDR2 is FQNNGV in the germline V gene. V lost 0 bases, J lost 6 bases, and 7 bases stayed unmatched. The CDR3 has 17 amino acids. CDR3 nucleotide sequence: TGTGCCAGCAGCTTAGAGGTGATGCTAGCGGGGGGGGATACGCAGTATTTT. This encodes CASSLEVMLAGGDTQYF.

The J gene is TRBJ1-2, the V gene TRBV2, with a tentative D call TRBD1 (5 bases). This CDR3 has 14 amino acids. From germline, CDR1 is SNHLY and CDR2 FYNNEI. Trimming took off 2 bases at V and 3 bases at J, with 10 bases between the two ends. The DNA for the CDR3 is TGTGCCAGCAGTGAACGCAGGGCGGACTATGGCTACACCTTC. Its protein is CASSERRADYGYTF.

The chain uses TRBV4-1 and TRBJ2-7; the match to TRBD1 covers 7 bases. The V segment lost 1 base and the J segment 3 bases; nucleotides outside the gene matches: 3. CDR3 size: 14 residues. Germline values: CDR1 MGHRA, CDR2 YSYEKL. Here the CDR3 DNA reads TGCGCCAGCAGCCAAGCGACAGGGCTCTACGAGCAGTACTTC. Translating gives CASSQATGLYEQYF.

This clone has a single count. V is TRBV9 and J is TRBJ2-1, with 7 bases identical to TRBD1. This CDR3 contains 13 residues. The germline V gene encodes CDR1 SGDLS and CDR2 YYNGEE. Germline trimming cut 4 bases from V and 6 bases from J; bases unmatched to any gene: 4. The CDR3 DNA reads TGTGCCAGCAGCCCCACAGGGGTCAATGAGCAGTTCTTC. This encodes CASSPTGVNEQFF.

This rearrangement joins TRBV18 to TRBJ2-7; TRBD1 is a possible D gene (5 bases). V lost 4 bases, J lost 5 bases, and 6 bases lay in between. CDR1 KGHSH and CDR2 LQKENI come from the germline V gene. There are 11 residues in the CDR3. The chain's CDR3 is CASSLGDEQYF. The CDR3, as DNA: TGTGCCAGCTCACTAGGGGACGAGCAGTACTTC.

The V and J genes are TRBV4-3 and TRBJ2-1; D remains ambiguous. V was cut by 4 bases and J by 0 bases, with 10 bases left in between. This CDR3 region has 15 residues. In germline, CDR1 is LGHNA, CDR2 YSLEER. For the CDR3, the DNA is TGCGCCAGCAGCCTTGCTGCGAACTCCTACAATGAGCAGTTCTTC. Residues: CASSLAANSYNEQFF.